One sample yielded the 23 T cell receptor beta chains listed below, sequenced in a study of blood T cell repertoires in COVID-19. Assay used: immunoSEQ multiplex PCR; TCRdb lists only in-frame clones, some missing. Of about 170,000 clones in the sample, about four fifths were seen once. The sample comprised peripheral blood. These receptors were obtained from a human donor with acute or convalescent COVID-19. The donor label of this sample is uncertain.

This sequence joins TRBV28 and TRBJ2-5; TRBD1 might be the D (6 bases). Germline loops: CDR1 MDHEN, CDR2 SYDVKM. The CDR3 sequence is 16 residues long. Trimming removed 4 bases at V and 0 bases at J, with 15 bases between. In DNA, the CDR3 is TGTGCCAGCAGTTCGGGCCTCCGACAGGACCAAGAGACCCAGTACTTC. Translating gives CASSSGLRQDQETQYF.

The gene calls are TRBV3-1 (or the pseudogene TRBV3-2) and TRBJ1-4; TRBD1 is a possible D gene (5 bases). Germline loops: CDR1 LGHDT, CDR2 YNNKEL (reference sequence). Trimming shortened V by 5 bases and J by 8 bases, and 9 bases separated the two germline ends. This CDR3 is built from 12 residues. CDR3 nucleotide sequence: TGTGCCAGCAGCTCGGACACCGAAAAACTGTTTTTT. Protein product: CASSSDTEKLFF.

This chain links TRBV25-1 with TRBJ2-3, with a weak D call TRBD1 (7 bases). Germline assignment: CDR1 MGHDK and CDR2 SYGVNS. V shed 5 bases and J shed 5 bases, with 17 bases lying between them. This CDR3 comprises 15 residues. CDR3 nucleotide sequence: TGTGCCAGCAGTCCTCCCCAGGGGGGAGTAGATACGCAGTATTTT. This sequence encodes CASSPPQGGVDTQYF.

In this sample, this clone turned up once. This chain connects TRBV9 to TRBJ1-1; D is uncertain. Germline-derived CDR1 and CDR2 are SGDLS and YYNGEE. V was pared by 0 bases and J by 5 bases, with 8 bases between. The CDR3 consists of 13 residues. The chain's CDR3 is CASSVEEGTEAFF. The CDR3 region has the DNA TGTGCCAGCAGCGTAGAAGAGGGAACTGAAGCTTTCTTT.

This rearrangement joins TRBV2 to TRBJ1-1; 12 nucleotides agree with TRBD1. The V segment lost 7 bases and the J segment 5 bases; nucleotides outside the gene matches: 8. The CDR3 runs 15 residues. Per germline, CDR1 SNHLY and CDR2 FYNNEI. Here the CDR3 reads CASNWDRGRKTEAFF. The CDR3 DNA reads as TGTGCCAGCAACTGGGACAGGGGGCGAAAAACTGAAGCTTTCTTT. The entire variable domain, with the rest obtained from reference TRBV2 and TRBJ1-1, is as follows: EPEVTQTPSHQVTQMGQEVILRCVPISNHLYFYWYRQILGQKVEFLVSFYNNEISEKSEIFDDQFSVERPDGSNFTLKIRSTKLEDSAMYFCASNWDRGRKTEAFFGQGTRLTVV.

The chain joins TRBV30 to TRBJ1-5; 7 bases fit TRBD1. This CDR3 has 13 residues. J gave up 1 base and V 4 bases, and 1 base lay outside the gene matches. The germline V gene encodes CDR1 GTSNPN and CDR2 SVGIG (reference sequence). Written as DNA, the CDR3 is TGTGCCTGGAAGGGACAGAGCAATCAGCCCCAGCATTTT. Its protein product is CAWKGQSNQPQHF.

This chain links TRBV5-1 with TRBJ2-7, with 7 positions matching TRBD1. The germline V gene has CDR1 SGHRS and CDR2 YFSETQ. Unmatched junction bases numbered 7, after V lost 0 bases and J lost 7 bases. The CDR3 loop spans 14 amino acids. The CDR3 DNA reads TGCGCCAGCAGCTTGGACAGGGGTGCGGCGGAGCAGTACTTC. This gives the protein CASSLDRGAAEQYF.

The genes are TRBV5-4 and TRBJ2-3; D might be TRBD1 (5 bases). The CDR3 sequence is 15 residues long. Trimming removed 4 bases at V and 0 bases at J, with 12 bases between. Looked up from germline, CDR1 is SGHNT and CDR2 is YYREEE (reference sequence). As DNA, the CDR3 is TGTGCCAGCAGCGCACACAGGATTAGCACAGATACGCAGTATTTT. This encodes CASSAHRISTDTQYF.

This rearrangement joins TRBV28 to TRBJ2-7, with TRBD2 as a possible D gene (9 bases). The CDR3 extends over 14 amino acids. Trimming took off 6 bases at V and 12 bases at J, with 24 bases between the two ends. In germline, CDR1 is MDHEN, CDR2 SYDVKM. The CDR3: CASSLDRGQREVYF. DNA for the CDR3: TGTGCCAGCAGCCTAGACAGGGGCCAGCGGGAGGTGTACTTC.

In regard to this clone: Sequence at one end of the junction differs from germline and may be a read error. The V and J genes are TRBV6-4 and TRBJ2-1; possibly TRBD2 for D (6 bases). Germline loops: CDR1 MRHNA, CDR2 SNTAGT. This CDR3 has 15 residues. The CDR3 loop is CASSNSRGRIDEQFF. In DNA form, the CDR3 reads TGTGCCAGCAGTAACTCCCGGGGGAGAATCGATGAGCAGTTCTTC.

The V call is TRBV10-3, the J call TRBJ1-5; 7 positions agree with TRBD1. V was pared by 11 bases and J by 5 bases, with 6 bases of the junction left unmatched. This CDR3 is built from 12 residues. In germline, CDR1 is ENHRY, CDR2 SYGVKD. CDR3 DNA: TGTGCCTCCGGCACAGGGGATCAGCCCCAGCATTTT. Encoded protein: CASGTGDQPQHF.

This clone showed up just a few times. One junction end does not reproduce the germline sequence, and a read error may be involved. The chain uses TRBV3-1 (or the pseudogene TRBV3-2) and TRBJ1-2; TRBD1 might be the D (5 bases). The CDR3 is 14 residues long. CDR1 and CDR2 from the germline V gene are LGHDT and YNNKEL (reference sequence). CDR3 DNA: TGTGCCAGCAACCCCTCTGATCGTGTGTCACAGGCCCACTTC. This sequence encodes CASNPSDRVSQAHF.

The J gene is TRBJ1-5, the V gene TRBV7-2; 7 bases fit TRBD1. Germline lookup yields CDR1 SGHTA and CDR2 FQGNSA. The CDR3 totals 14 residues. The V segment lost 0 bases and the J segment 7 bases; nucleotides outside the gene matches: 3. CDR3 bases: TGTGCCAGCAGCTTAGCCACAGGGGAACAGCCCCAGCATTTT. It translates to CASSLATGEQPQHF.

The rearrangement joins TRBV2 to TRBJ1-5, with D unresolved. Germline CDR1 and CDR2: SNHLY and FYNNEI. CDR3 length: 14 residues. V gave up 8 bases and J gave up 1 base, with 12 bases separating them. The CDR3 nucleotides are TGTGCCAGCTCAGACCAGAGGAGCAATCAGCCCCAGCATTTT. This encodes CASSDQRSNQPQHF.

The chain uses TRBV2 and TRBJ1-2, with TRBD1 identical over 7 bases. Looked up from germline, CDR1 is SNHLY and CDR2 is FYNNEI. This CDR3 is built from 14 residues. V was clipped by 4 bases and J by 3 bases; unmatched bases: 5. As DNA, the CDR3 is TGTGCCAGCAGTGTCCAGGGGGGAGACTATGGCTACACCTTC. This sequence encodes CASSVQGGDYGYTF. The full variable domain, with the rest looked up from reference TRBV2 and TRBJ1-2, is EPEVTQTPSHQVTQMGQEVILRCVPISNHLYFYWYRQILGQKVEFLVSFYNNEISEKSEIFDDQFSVERPDGSNFTLKIRSTKLEDSAMYFCASSVQGGDYGYTFGSGTRLTVV.

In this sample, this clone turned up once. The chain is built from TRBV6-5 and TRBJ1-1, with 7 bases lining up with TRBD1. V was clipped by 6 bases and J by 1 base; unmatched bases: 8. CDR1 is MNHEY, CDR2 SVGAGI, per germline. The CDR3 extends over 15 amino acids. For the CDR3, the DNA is TGTGCCAGCAGGTCTACAGGGGCCCAGAACACTGAAGCTTTCTTT. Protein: CASRSTGAQNTEAFF.

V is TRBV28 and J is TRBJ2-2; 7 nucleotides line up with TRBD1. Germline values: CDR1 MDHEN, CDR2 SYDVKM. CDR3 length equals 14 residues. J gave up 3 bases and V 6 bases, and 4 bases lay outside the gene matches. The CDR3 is CASSPGQYTGELFF. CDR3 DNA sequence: TGTGCCAGCAGCCCGGGACAGTACACCGGGGAGCTGTTTTTT.

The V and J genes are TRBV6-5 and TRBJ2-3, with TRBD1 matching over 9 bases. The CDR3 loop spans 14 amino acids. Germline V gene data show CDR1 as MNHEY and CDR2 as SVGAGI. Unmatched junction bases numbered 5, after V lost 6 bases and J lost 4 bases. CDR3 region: CASSPGQGADTQYF. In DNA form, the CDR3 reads TGTGCCAGCAGCCCGGGACAGGGAGCAGATACGCAGTATTTT.

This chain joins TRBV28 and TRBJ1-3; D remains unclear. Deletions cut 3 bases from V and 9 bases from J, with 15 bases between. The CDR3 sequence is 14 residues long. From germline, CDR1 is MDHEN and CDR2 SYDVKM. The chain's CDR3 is CASSLRTAGFTIYF. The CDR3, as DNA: TGTGCCAGCAGTTTGAGGACTGCCGGATTCACCATATATTTT.

The CDR3 sequence: CASSRDTKNTEAFF. DNA of the CDR3: TGTGCCAGCAGCAGGGACACCAAGAACACTGAAGCTTTCTTT. The rearrangement uses TRBV6-5 and TRBJ1-1; possible D gene TRBD1, 6 bases. The V gene's germline CDR1 is MNHEY and CDR2 SVGAGI. CDR3 length: 14 amino acids. The V gene lost 6 bases and the J gene lost 1 base, with 12 bases spanning the gap.

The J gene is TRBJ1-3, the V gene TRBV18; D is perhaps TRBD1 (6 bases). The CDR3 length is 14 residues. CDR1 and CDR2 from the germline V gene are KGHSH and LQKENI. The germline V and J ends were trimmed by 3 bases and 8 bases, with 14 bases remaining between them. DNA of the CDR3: TGTGCCAGCTCACCTAACAGGGCGGCGGACACCATATATTTT. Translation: CASSPNRAADTIYF.

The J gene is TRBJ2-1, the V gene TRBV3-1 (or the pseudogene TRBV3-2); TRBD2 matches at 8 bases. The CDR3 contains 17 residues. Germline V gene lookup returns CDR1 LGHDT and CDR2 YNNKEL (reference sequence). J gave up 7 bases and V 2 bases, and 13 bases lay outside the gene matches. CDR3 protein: CASSQNDGLAGRNEQFF. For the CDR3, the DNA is TGTGCCAGCAGCCAAAACGACGGGCTAGCGGGTAGGAATGAGCAGTTCTTC.

This chain's CDR3 is CASQEVRDNSPLHF. In DNA, the CDR3 is TGTGCCAGCCAAGAGGTCAGGGATAATTCACCCCTCCACTTT. This chain connects TRBV25-1 to TRBJ1-6; D might be TRBD1 (5 bases). Germline CDR1 is MGHDK and CDR2 is SYGVNS. CDR3 length: 14 amino acids. Trimming removed 8 bases from V and 5 bases from J, with 13 bases in between.